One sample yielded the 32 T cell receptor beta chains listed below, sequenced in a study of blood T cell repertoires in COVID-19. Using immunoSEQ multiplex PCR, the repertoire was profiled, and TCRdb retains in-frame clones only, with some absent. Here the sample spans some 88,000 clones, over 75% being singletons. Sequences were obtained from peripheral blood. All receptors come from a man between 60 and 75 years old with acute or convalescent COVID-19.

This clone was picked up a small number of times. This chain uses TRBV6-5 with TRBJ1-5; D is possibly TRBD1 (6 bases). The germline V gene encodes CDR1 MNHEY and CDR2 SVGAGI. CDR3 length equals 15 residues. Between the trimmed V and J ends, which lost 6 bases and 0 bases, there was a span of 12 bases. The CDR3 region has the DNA TGTGCCAGCAGGCAGGGGACCCCTAGCAATCAGCCCCAGCATTTT. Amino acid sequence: CASRQGTPSNQPQHF.

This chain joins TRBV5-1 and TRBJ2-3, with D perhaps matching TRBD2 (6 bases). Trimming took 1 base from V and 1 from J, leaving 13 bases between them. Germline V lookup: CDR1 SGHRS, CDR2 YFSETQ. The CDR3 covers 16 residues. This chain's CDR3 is CASSLMITGGTDTQYF. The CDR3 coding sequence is TGCGCCAGCAGCTTGATGATCACGGGGGGCACAGATACGCAGTATTTT.

CDR3 coding DNA: TGCGCCAGCAGCTTACTGCCTGGGGCCGACACAGATACGCAGTATTTT. This codes for CASSLLPGADTDTQYF. V gene TRBV5-1 combines with J gene TRBJ2-3, with D maybe TRBD1 (5 bases). The germline V gene encodes CDR1 SGHRS and CDR2 YFSETQ. V dropped 2 bases and J dropped 2 bases, with 15 bases sitting between them. This CDR3 region has 16 residues.

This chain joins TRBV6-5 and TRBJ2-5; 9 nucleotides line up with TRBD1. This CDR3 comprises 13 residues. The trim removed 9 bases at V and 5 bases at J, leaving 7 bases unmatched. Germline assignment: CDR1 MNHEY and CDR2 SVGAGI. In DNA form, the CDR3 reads TGTGCCAGTAACAGGGGGCTGGGGGAGACCCAGTACTTC. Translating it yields CASNRGLGETQYF.

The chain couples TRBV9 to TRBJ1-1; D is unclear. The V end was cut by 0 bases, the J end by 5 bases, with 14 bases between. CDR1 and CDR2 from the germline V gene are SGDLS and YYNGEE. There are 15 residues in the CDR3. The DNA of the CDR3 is TGTGCCAGCAGCGTAGGGTTCTCAGGAGGGACTGAAGCTTTCTTT. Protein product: CASSVGFSGGTEAFF.

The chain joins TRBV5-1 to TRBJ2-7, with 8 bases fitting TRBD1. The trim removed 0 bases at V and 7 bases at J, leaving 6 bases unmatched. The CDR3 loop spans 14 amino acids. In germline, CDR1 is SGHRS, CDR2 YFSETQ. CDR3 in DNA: TGCGCCAGCAGCTTGGACCCGGGACAGGCAGAGCAGTACTTC. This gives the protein CASSLDPGQAEQYF.

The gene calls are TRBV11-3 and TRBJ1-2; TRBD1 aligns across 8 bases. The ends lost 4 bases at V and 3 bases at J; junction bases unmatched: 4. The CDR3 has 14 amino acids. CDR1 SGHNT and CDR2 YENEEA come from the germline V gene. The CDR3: CASSSRDRYYGYTF. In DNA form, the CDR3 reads TGTGCCAGCAGCTCCCGGGACAGGTACTATGGCTACACCTTC.

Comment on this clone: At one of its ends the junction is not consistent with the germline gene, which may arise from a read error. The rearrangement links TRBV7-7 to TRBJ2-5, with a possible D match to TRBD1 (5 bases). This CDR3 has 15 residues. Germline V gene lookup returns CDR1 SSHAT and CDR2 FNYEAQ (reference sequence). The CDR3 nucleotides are TGTGCTAGCAGTCTTGTAAGGGGCCGCCAAGAGACCCAGTACTTC. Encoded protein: CASSLVRGRQETQYF.

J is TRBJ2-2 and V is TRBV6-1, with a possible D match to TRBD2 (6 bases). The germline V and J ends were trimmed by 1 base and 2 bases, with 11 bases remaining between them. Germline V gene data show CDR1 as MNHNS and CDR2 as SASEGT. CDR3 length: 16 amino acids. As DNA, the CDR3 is TGTGCCAGCAGTGAAGTAATCGGGGGTAACACCGGGGAGCTGTTTTTT. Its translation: CASSEVIGGNTGELFF.

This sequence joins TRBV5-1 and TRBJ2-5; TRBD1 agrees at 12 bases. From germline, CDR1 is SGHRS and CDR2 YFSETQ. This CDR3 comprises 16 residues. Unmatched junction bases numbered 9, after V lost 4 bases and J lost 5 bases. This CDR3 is CASSAVGTGGLETQYF. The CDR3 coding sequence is TGCGCCAGCAGCGCCGTAGGGACAGGGGGCCTGGAGACCCAGTACTTC.

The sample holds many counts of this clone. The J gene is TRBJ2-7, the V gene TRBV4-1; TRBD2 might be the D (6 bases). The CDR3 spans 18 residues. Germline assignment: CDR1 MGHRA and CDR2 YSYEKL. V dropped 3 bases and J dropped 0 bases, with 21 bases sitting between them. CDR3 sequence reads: CASSQLRVLRGDSYEQYF. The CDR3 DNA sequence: TGCGCCAGCAGCCAGCTACGGGTGTTGCGGGGCGACTCCTACGAGCAGTACTTC.

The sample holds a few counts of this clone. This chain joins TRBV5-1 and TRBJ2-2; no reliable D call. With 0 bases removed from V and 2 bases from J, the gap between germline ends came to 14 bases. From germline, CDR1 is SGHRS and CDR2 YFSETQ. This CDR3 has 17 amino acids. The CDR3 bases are TGCGCCAGCAGCTTGGACGTTGTGACATTTAACACCGGGGAGCTGTTTTTT. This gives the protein CASSLDVVTFNTGELFF.

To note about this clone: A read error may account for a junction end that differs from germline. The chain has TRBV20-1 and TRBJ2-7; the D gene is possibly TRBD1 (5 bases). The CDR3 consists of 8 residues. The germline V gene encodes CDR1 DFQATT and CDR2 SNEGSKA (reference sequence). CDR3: CSAYRGSF. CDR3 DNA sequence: TGCAGTGCTTATAGGGGCTCCTTC.

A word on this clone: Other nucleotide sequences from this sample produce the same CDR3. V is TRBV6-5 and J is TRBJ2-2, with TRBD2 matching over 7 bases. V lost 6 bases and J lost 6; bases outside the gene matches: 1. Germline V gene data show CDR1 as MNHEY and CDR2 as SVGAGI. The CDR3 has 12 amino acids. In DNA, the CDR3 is TGTGCCAGCAGGGGACTATCCGGGGAGCTGTTTTTT. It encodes CASRGLSGELFF.

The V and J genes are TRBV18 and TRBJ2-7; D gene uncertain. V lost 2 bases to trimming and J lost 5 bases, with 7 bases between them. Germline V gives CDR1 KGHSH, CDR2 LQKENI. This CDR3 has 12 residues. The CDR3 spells CASSPKAHEQYF. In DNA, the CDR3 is TGTGCCAGCTCACCAAAAGCGCACGAGCAGTACTTC.

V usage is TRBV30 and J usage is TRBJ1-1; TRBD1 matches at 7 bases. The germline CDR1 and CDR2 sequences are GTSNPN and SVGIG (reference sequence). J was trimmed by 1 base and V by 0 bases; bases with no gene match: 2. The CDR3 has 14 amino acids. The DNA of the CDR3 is TGTGCCTGGAGTGTTAACAGGGGGAACACTGAAGCTTTCTTT. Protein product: CAWSVNRGNTEAFF.

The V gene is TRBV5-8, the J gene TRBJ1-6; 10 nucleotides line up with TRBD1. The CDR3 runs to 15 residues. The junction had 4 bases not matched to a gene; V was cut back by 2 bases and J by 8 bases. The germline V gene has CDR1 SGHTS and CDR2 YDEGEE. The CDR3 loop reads CASSFGGTGDSPLHF. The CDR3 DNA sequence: TGTGCCAGCAGCTTCGGCGGGACAGGGGATTCACCCCTCCACTTT.

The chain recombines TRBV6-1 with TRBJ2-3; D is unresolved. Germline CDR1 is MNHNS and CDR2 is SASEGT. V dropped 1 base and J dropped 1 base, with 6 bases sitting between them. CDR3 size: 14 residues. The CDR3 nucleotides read TGTGCCAGCAGTGAAGGGCAAGGCACAGATACGCAGTATTTT. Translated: CASSEGQGTDTQYF.

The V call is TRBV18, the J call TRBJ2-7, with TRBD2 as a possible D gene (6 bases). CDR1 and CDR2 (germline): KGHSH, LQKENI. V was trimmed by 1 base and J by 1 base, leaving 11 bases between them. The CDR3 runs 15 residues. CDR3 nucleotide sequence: TGTGCCAGCTCACCACGAGGCGGGGATTCCTACGAGCAGTACTTC. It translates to CASSPRGGDSYEQYF.

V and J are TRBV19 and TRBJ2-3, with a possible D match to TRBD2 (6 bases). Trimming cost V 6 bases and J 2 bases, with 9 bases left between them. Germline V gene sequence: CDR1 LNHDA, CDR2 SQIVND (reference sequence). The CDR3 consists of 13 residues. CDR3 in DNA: TGTGCCAGTAGCGGGAGACACACAGATACGCAGTATTTT. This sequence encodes CASSGRHTDTQYF.

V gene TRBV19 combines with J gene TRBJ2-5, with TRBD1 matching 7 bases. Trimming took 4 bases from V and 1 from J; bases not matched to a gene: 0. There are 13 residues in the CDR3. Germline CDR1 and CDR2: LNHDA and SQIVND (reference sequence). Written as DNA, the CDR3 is TGTGCCAGTAGTAGGGACAGCCAAGAGACCCAGTACTTC. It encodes CASSRDSQETQYF.

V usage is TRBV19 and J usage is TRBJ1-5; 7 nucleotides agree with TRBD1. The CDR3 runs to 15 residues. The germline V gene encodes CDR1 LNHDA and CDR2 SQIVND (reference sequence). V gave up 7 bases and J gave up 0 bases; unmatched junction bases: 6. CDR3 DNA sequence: TGTGCCAGTATGATTGACAGGGCTAGCAATCAGCCCCAGCATTTT. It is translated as CASMIDRASNQPQHF.

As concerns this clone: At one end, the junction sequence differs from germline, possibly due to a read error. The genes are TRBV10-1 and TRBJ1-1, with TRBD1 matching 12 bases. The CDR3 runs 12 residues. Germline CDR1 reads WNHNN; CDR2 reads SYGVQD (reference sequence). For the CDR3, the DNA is TGCGCCAGCAGCCGGGACAGGGGGCATATCTACTTT. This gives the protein CASSRDRGHIYF.

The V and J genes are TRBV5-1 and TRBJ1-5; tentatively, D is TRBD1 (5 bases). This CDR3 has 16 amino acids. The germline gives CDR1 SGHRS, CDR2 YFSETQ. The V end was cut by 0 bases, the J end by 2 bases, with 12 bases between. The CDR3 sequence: CASSLDGGGGNQPQHF. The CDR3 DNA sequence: TGCGCCAGCAGCTTGGATGGGGGGGGTGGCAATCAGCCCCAGCATTTT. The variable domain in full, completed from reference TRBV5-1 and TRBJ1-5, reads KAGVTQTPRYLIKTRGQQVTLSCSPISGHRSVSWYQQTPGQGLQFLFEYFSETQRNKGNFPGRFSGRQFSNSRSEMNVSTLELGDSALYLCASSLDGGGGNQPQHFGDGTRLSIL.

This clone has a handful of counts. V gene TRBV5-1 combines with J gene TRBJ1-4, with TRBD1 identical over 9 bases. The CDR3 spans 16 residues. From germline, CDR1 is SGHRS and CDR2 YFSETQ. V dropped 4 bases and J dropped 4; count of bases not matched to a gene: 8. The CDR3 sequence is CASSRFGTGNNEKLFF. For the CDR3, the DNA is TGCGCCAGCAGCCGCTTCGGGACAGGGAATAATGAAAAACTGTTTTTT.

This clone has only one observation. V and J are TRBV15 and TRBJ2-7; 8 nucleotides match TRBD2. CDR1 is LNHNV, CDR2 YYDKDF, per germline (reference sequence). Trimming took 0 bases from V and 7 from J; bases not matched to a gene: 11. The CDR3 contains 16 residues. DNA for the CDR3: TGTGCCACCAGCAGAGATGCGGCTAGCGGGTCCCGGGAGCAGTACTTC. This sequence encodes CATSRDAASGSREQYF.

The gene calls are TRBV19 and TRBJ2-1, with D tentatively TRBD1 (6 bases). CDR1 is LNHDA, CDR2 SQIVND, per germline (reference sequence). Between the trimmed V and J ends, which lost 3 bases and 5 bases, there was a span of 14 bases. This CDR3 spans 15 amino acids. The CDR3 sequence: CASSITTGPDNEQFF. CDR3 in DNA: TGTGCCAGTAGTATTACGACAGGTCCAGACAATGAGCAGTTCTTC.

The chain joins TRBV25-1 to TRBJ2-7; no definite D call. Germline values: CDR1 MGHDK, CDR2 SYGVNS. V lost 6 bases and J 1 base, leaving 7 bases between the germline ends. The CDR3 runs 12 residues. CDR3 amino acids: CASRSGSYEQYF. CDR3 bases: TGTGCCAGCAGGTCCGGTTCCTACGAGCAGTACTTC.

This CDR3 is CASSQDAGWDNEQFF. CDR3 bases: TGTGCCAGCAGCCAAGACGCCGGGTGGGACAATGAGCAGTTCTTC. The rearrangement links TRBV3-1 (or the pseudogene TRBV3-2) to TRBJ2-1; D ambiguous. The V end lost 0 bases, the J end lost 5 bases, and 11 bases lay between the germline ends. Germline V gene data show CDR1 as LGHDT and CDR2 as YNNKEL (reference sequence). The CDR3 is made up of 15 amino acids.

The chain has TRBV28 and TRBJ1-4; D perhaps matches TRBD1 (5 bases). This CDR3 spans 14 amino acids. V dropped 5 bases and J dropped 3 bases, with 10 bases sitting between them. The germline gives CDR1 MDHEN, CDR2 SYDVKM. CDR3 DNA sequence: TGTGCCAGCAGTGGCCAGGGTTCTAATGAAAAACTGTTTTTT. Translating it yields CASSGQGSNEKLFF.

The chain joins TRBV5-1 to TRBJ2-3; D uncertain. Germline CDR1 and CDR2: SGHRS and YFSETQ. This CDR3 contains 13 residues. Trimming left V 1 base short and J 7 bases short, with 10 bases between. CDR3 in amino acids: CASSLNSLNTQYF. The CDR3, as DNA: TGCGCCAGCAGCTTGAACAGCTTAAATACGCAGTATTTT.

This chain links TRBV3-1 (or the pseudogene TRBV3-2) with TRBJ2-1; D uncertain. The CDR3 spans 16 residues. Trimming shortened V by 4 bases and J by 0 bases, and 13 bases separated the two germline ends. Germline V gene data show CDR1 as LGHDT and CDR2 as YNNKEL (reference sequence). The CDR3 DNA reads TGTGCCAGCAGCCGCCTCCAGGCGAACTCCTACAATGAGCAGTTCTTC. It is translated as CASSRLQANSYNEQFF.